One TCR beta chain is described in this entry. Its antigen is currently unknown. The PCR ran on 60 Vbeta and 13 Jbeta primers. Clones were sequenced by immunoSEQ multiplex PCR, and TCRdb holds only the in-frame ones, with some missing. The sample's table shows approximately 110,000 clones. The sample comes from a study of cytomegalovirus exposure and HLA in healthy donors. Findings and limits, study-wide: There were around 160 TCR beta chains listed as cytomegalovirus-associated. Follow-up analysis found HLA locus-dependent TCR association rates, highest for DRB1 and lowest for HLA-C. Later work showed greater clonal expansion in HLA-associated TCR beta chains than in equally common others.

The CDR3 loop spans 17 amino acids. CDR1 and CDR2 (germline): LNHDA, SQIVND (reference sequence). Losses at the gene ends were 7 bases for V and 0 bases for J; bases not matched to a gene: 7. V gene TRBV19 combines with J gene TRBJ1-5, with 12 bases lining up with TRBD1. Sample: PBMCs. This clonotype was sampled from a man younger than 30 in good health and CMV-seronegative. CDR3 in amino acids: CASNPGQGAYSNQPQHF. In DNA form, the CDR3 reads TGTGCCAGTAACCCGGGACAGGGGGCCTATAGCAATCAGCCCCAGCATTTT.